Below, one T cell receptor (beta chain) is given with its context. Its antigen remains unknown. This record comes from a study of CD8+CD57+ T cells in acquired aplastic anemia. Overall study: An average of around 3.5 ug of DNA was obtained from sorted CD4+ and CD8+ cells.

Study conclusions and caveats: Under 35 was the count of CD8+ CDR3 sequences that patients shared with controls.

For CDR3 and TCR beta VDJ profiling, genomic DNA was the template used. TCRdb analysed the reads with MiXCR anew, one entry per CDR3 protein. The data contain 250,000 to 350,000 distinct CDR3 sequences, approximately 57% of them singletons. V lost 6 bases to trimming and J lost 0 bases; unmatched junction nucleotides: 2. The V gene's germline CDR1 is DFQATT and CDR2 SNEGSKA (reference sequence). The CDR3 spans 12 residues. V gene TRBV20-1 combines with J gene TRBJ2-7; TRBD2 agrees at 7 bases. The sequenced sample consisted of sorted CD4+, CD8+, or CD8+CD57+ T cells (not recorded which) from PBMCs. The TCR sequence derives from a human donor with severe aplastic anemia or a healthy control (not recorded which). The CDR3 DNA follows: TGCAGTGCCGGGACTAACTCCTACGAGCAGTACTTC. This codes for CSAGTNSYEQYF.